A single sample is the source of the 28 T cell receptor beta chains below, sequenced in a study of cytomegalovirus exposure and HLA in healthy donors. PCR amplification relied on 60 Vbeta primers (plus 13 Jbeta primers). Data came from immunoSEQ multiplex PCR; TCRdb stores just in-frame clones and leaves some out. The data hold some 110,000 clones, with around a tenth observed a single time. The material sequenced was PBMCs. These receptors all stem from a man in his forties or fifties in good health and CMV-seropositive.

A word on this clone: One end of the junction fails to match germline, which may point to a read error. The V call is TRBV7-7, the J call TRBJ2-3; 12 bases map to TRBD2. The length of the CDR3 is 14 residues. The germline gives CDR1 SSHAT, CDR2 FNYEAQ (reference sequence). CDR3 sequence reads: CASSPGLAGDTQYF. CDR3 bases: TGTGCTAGCAGCCCGGGACTAGCGGGAGATACGCAGTATTTT.

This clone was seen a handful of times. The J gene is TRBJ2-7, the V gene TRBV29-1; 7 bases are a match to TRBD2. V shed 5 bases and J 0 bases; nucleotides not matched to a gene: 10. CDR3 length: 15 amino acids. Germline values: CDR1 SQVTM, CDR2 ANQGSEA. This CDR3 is CSVWGGEDPSYEQYF. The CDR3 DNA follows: TGCAGCGTTTGGGGGGGGGAAGATCCCTCCTACGAGCAGTACTTC.

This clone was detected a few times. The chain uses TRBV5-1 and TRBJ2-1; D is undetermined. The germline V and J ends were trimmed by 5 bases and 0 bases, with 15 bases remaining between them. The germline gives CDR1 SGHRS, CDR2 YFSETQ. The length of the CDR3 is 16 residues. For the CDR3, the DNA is TGCGCCAGCAGGCCAGACTCATCTTACTCCTACAATGAGCAGTTCTTC. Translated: CASRPDSSYSYNEQFF. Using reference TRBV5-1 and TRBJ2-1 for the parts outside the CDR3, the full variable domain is KAGVTQTPRYLIKTRGQQVTLSCSPISGHRSVSWYQQTPGQGLQFLFEYFSETQRNKGNFPGRFSGRQFSNSRSEMNVSTLELGDSALYLCASRPDSSYSYNEQFFGPGTRLTVL.

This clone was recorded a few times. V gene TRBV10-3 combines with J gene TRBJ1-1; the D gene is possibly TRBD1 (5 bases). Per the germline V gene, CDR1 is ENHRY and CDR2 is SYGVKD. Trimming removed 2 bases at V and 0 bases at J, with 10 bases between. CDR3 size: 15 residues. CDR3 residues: CAISEAGPMNTEAFF. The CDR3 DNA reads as TGTGCCATCAGTGAGGCAGGGCCAATGAACACTGAAGCTTTCTTT.

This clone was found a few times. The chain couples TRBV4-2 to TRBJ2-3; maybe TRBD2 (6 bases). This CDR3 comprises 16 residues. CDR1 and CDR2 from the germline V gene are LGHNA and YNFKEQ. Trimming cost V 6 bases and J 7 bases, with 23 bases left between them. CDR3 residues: CASSSWGEDSPNTQYF. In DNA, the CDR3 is TGTGCCAGCAGTTCTTGGGGGGAAGACTCACCCAATACGCAGTATTTT.

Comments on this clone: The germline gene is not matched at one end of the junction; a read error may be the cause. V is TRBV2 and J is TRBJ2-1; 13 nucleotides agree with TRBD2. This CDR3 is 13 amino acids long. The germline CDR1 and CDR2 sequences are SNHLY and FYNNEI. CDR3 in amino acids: CASNPGTSGKWLF. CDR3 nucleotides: TGTGCCAGCAATCCGGGGACTAGCGGGAAATGGCTCTTC.

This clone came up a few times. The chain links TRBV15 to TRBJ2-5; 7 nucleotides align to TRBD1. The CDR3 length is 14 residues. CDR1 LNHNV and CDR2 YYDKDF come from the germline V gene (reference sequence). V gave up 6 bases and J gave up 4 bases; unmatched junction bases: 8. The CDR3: CATRDRQGRETQYF. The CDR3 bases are TGTGCCACCAGGGATAGACAGGGTAGAGAGACCCAGTACTTC. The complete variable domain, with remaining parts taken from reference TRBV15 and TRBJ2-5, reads DAMVIQNPRYQVTQFGKPVTLSCSQTLNHNVMYWYQQKSSQAPKLLFHYYDKDFNNEADTPDNFQSRRPNTSFCFLDIRSPGLGDTAMYLCATRDRQGRETQYFGPGTRLLVL.

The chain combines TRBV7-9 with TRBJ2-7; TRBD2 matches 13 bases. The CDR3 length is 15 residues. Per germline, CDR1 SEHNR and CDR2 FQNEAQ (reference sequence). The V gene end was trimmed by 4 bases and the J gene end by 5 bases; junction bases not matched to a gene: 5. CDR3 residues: CASSSGLAGDHEQYF. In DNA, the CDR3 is TGTGCCAGCAGCTCAGGACTAGCGGGAGACCACGAGCAGTACTTC.

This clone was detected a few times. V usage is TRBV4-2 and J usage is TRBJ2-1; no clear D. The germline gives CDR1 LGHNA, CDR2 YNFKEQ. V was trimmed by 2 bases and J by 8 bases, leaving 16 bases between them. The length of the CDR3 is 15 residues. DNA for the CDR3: TGTGCCAGCAGCCAAATGGCAGGTCTGATGGATGAGCAGTTCTTC. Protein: CASSQMAGLMDEQFF.

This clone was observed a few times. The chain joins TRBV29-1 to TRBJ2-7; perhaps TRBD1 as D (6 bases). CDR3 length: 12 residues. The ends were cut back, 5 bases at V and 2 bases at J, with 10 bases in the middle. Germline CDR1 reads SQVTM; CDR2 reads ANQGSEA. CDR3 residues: CSVSDRAYEQYF. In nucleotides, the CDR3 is TGCAGCGTTTCGGACAGAGCCTACGAGCAGTACTTC.

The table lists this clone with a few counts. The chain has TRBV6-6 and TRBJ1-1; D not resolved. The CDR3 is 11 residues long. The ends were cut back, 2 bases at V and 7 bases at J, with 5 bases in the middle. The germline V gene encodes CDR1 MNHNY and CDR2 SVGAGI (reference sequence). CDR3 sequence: CASSYRGEAFF. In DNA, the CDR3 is TGTGCCAGCAGTTACCGGGGTGAAGCTTTCTTT.

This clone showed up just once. The CDR3 DNA sequence: TGTGCTAGTGAGCTCAATGAGCAGTTCTTC. Protein: CASELNEQFF. V and J are TRBV12-5 and TRBJ2-1; D is unclear. CDR3 length equals 10 residues. Germline CDR1 reads LGHNT; CDR2 reads FRNRAP. V was pared by 7 bases and J by 6 bases, with 4 bases between. Full variable domain (rest looked up from reference TRBV12-5 and TRBJ2-1): DARVTQTPRHKVTEMGQEVTMRCQPILGHNTVFWYRQTMMQGLELLAYFRNRAPLDDSGMPKDRFSAEMPDATLATLKIQPSEPRDSAVYFCASELNEQFFGPGTRLTVL.

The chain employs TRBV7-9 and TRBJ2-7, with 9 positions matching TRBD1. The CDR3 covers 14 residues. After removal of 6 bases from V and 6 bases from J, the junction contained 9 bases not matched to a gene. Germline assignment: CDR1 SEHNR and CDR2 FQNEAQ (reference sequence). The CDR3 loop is CASSHRDRVFEQYF. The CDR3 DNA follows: TGTGCCAGCAGTCACCGGGACAGGGTTTTCGAGCAGTACTTC.

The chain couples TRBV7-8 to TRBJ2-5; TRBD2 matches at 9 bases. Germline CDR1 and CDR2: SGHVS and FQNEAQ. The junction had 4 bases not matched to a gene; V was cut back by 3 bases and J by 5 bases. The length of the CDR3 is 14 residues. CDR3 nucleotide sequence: TGTGCCAGCAGCTTCCGGACTAGCGCGGAGACCCAGTACTTC. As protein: CASSFRTSAETQYF. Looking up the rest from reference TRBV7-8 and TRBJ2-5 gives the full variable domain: GAGVSQSPRYKVAKRGQDVALRCDPISGHVSLFWYQQALGQGPEFLTYFQNEAQLDKSGLPSDRFFAERPEGSVSTLKIQRTQQEDSAVYLCASSFRTSAETQYFGPGTRLLVL.

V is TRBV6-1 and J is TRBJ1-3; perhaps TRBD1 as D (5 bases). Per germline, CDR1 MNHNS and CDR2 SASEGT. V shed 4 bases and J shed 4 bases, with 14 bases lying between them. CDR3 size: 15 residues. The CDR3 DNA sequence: TGTGCCAGCAGTGGCGACAGTAATATAGGAAACACCATATATTTT. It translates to CASSGDSNIGNTIYF.

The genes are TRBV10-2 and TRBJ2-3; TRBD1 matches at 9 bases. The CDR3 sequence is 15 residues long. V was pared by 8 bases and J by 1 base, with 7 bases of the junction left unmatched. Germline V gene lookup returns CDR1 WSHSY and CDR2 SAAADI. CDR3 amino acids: CASGGDRAGTDTQYF. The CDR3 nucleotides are TGCGCCAGCGGGGGGGACAGGGCGGGCACAGATACGCAGTATTTT.

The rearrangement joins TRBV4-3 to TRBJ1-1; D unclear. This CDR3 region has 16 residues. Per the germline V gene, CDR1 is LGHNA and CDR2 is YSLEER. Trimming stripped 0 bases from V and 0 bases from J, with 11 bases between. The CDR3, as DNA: TGCGCCAGCAGCCAAGAACTACGGTTCGTGAACACTGAAGCTTTCTTT. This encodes CASSQELRFVNTEAFF.

The DNA for the CDR3 is TGTGCCAGCAGCCATTCAGACGAGCAGTACTTC. This encodes CASSHSDEQYF. The chain combines TRBV7-9 with TRBJ2-7, with D hard to call. The germline V gene encodes CDR1 SEHNR and CDR2 FQNEAQ (reference sequence). CDR3 length equals 11 residues. Trimming cost V 5 bases and J 5 bases, with 7 bases left between them.

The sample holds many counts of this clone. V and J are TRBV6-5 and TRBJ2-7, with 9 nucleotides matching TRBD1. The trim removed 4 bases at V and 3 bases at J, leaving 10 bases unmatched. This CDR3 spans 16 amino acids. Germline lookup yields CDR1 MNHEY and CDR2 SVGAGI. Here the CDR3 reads CASSSGFDRGVYEQYF. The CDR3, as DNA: TGTGCCAGCAGTTCGGGCTTTGACAGGGGGGTCTACGAGCAGTACTTC.

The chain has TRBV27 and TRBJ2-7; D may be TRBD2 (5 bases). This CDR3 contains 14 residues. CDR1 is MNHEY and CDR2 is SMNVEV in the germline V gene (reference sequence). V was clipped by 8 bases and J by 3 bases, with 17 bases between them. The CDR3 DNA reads TGTGCCAGCGCCCAGGCACAAGCGGACTACGAGCAGTACTTC. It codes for CASAQAQADYEQYF.

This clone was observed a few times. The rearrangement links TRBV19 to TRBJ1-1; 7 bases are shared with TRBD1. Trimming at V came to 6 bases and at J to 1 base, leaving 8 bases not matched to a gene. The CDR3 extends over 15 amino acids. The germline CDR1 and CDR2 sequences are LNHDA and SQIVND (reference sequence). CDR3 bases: TGTGCCAGTAGGTTACAGGGGAGTTGGAACACTGAAGCTTTCTTT. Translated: CASRLQGSWNTEAFF.

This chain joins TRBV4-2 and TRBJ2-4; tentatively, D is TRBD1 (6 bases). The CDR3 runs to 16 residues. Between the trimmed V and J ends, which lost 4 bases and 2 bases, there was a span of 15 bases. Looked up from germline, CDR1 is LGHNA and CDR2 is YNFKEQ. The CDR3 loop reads CASSPRGTSTKNIQYF. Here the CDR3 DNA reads TGTGCCAGCAGCCCAAGGGGGACATCAACCAAAAACATTCAGTACTTC.

CDR3 DNA: TGTGCCAGCAGTTTAAGGTCAACGGGTCTTCAATACGAGCAGTACTTC. Amino acids: CASSLRSTGLQYEQYF. The chain links TRBV27 to TRBJ2-7; D gene uncertain. V was trimmed by 2 bases and J by 4 bases, leaving 18 bases between them. The CDR3 runs to 16 residues. Germline lookup yields CDR1 MNHEY and CDR2 SMNVEV (reference sequence).

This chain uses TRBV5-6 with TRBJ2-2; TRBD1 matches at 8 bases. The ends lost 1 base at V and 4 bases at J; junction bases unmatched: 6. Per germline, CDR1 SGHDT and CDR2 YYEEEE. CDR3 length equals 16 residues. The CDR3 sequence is CASSLMDREVTGELFF. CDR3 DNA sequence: TGTGCCAGCAGCTTGATGGACAGGGAAGTCACCGGGGAGCTGTTTTTT.

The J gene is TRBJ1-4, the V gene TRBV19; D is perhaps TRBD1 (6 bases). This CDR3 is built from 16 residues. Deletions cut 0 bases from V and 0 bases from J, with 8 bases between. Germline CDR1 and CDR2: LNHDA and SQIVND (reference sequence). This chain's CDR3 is CASSIDGGTTNEKLFF. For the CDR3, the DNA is TGTGCCAGTAGTATAGATGGGGGCACAACTAATGAAAAACTGTTTTTT.

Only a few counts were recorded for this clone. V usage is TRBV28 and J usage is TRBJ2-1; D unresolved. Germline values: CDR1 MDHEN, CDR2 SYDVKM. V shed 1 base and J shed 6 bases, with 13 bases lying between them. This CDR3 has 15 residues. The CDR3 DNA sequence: TGTGCCAGCAGTTTATTCCCTAGGCTGCTCAATGAGCAGTTCTTC. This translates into CASSLFPRLLNEQFF. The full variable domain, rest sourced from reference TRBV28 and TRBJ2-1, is DVKVTQSSRYLVKRTGEKVFLECVQDMDHENMFWYRQDPGLGLRLIYFSYDVKMKEKGDIPEGYSVSREKKERFSLILESASTNQTSMYLCASSLFPRLLNEQFFGPGTRLTVL.

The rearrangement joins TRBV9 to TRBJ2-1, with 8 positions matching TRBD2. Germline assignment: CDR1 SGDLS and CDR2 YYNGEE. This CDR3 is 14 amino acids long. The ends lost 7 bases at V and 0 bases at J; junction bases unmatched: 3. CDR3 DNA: TGTGCCAGCGCCGGGACTAGCTCCTACAATGAGCAGTTCTTC. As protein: CASAGTSSYNEQFF. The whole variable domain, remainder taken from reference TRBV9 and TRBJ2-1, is DSGVTQTPKHLITATGQRVTLRCSPRSGDLSVYWYQQSLDQGLQFLIQYYNGEERAKGNILERFSAQQFPDLHSELNLSSLELGDSALYFCASAGTSSYNEQFFGPGTRLTVL.

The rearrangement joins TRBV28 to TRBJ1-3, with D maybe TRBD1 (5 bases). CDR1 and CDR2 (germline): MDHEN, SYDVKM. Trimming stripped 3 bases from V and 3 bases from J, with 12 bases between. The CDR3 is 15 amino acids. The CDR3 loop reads CASSFWRGYGNTIYF. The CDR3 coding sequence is TGTGCCAGCAGTTTTTGGAGGGGCTATGGAAACACCATATATTTT.